This T cell receptor beta chain came from a study of shared clonotypes between healthy human individuals (TCRdb year 2020). A note on the overall study: The cohort included three men and a couple of women between 18 and 49 years of age. To increase sequencing depth and limit assay-specific biases, different laboratories used diverse techniques to prepare libraries and sequence TCR repertoires. Blood TCR repertoires of five healthy adults were deeply sequenced to estimate repertoire size and the extent of clonotype sharing between individuals. Each donor's leukapheresis produced roughly between roughly 0.85 and 9 billion PBMCs. Study-wide findings and limitations: Pairwise subsampling led to the expectation that sequencing depth would affect the degree of clonotype sharing among donors. Sampling was restricted to blood, and TCR repertoires in tissue are likely to differ from TCR repertoires in blood. The small number of donors limited the genetic and exposure-history diversity represented.

Using the deep immunoSEQ assay, multiplex PCR amplified TCR CDR3 regions from genomic DNA. Extracted genomic DNA from each cell subset was distributed evenly across all wells of several immunoSEQ 96-well plates, and each plate was treated as a replicate. Each replicate PCR for unsorted PBMC received 250 to 300 ng genomic DNA, equal to 25,000 to 30,000 T cell genomes. Unsorted PBMC genomic DNA was sequenced across ten immunoSEQ deep assay plates. The purified libraries were quantified using a Qubit 3.0 fluorometer, sized with a Bioanalyzer 2100, and then quantified again using the KAPA Library Quantification kit. Each immunoSEQ 96-well plate was sequenced on its own single-read 150-cycle Illumina NextSeq 550 flow cell. On the study's bioinformatics: The immunoSEQ output contained only junctional sequences without quality scores, so filtering could not match that applied to full-length reads. Sequences were annotated with PyIR, a Python wrapper for IgBLAST v1.9, and V/J genes and CDR3 were assigned using IMGT germline references. Any read was removed if the V/J assignment was weak (E-value above 1e-6), the CDR3 was missing, or the read contained stop codons, out-of-frame junctions, or ambiguous translated residues. V3J clonotypes were defined as sequences sharing the same inferred V gene, J gene, and CDR3 amino acid sequence. To compute the percentage overlap between repertoires, the number of shared unique clonotypes was divided by the size of the smaller repertoire. RTK rarefaction, the Chao1 estimator, and Recon v2.1 estimates of unobserved clonotypes were used to assess repertoire richness. In its TCRdb copy, this immuneACCESS table keeps in-frame sequences only and misses some clones. Where compared with another copy, unresolved V genes explain less than half of these, and the others have no known cause. D and trimming were read from the DNA, whereas the V and J calls and clone size are those reported in that table. Within this sample are fewer than 550,000 clones, with 75% to 80% of them counted one time only. Clones ranked in the top ten supply under 15% of the sample.

As regards this clone: Its antigen is unknown. No base qualities exist here, and no much larger clone lies one base off it.

V ends up 5 bases short and J 8 bases short, with an unmatched junction base count of 11. CDR1 is given as MDHEN and CDR2 as SYDVKM, both from the germline V gene. From cysteine to phenylalanine, the CDR3 is 15 amino acids long. The kept DNA is CDR3 alone, 45 bases in frame from the first base. The donors were healthy, HIV-negative adults who had no recently reported acute infections or vaccinations. Every donor was a Caucasian adult living in Nashville, Tennessee, USA. For unsorted samples, 75 million to 90 million PBMCs were counted and genomic DNA was extracted with the QIAamp DNA Blood Mini kit. After blood collection by leukapheresis, PBMCs were isolated using Ficoll-Histopaque density gradient centrifugation and then cryopreserved in the vapor phase of liquid nitrogen.

The source of this sequence is a woman in her 40s in good health. Some clones in this sample may be carry-over from other donors' samples. The chain links TRBV28 with TRBJ1-2, with TRBD1 identical over 10 junction bases. The sample comprised PBMCs. DNA sequence: TGTGCCAGCAGTCCCCCGGGACAGGGGTTCCGGGGCTACACCTTC. It translates to CASSPPGQGFRGYTF.